The T cell receptor beta chain under discussion was sequenced for a study of graft-versus-host responses after intestinal transplantation. Libraries were prepared by immunoSEQ multiplex PCR; TCRdb keeps only in-frame clonotypes and omits some of them. In the table there are about 16,000 clones, approximately 95% of which are singletons. V lost 0 bases and J lost 7; bases outside the gene matches: 3. Per germline, CDR1 LGHNA and CDR2 YNFKEQ. The CDR3 covers 14 residues. The sequencing here drew on PBMCs, taken 23 days after intestinal transplant. This chain joins TRBV4-2 and TRBJ2-1, with 7 nucleotides matching TRBD1. The receptor was isolated from a human patient who received an intestinal transplant, so some T cells may come from the graft donor. CDR3 residues: CASSQEAGGNEQFF. The DNA of the CDR3 is TGTGCCAGCAGCCAAGAAGCAGGGGGAAATGAGCAGTTCTTC.